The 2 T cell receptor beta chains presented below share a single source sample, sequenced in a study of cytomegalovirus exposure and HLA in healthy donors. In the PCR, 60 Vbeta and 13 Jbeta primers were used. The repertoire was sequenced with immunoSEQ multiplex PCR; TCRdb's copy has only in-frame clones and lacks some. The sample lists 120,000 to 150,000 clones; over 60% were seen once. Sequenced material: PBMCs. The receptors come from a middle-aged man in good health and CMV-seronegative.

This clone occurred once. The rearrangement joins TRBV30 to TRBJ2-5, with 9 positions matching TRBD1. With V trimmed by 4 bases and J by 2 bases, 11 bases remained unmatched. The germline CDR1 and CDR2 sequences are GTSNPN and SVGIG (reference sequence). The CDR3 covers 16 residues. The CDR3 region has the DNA TGTGCCTGGACCCGACCTGGACAGGGGAGACAAGAGACCCAGTACTTC. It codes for CAWTRPGQGRQETQYF.

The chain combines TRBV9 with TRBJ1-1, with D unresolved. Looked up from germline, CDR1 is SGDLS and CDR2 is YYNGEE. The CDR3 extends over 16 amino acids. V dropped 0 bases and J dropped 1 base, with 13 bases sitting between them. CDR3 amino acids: CASSVAAEVGNTEAFF. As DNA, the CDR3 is TGTGCCAGCAGCGTAGCCGCCGAGGTCGGGAACACTGAAGCTTTCTTT.